The 11 T cell receptor beta chains presented below share a single source sample, sequenced in a study of blood T cells in healthy people across ages. Then a second PCR, running roughly 7 to 12 cycles, was carried out with a sample-barcoded 5' primer and a J-beta primer mix. TCRdb ran MiXCR on the 5' RACE reads and lists one entry per CDR3 protein. The table records around 1.5 million distinct CDR3 sequences, about 40% of them present only once. What was sequenced was blood. These receptors were taken from a woman aged 18 to 35 in good health.

V and J are TRBV20-1 and TRBJ1-6; D perhaps matches TRBD1 (6 bases). Looked up from germline, CDR1 is DFQATT and CDR2 is SNEGSKA (reference sequence). Trimming removed 3 bases from V and 0 bases from J, with 9 bases in between. This CDR3 is 15 amino acids long. This chain's CDR3 is CSASRGYSYNSPLHF. For the CDR3, the DNA is TGCAGTGCTAGCAGGGGCTACTCCTATAATTCACCCCTCCACTTT.

This clonotype was seen more than once but under ten times. This rearrangement joins TRBV10-3 to TRBJ2-3; 7 nucleotides match TRBD2. Trimming removed 11 bases from V and 1 base from J; junction bases left unmatched: 3. The CDR3 has 12 residues. The germline gives CDR1 ENHRY, CDR2 SYGVKD. This CDR3 reads CALGGGTDTQYF. For the CDR3, the DNA is TGTGCCCTTGGGGGGGGCACAGATACGCAGTATTTT.

This clonotype was seen a handful of times. At one boundary the junction diverges from the germline segment, which might be a read error. The chain employs TRBV11-2 and TRBJ1-5; 7 nucleotides match TRBD1. The CDR3 spans 15 residues. CDR1 SGHAT and CDR2 FQNNGV come from the germline V gene. The CDR3 DNA reads TGTGCCAGTAGCTTAGGTAGGGGGCCGGATCAGCCCCAGCATTTT. Translated: CASSLGRGPDQPQHF.

This chain's CDR3 is CSAKEAGTEAFF. The DNA of the CDR3 is TGCAGTGCTAAGGAGGCGGGGACTGAAGCTTTCTTT. The V and J genes are TRBV20-1 and TRBJ1-1, with D uncertain. Deletions cut 4 bases from V and 5 bases from J, with 11 bases between. CDR3 length: 12 amino acids. Germline lookup yields CDR1 DFQATT and CDR2 SNEGSKA (reference sequence).

The rearrangement joins TRBV7-9 to TRBJ2-1, with D unclear. Trimming pared 1 base from V and 2 bases from J, leaving 18 bases between. The CDR3 consists of 18 residues. CDR1 is SEHNR, CDR2 FQNEAQ, per germline (reference sequence). This CDR3 reads CASSLDLSLVQTYNEQFF. Here the CDR3 DNA reads TGTGCCAGCAGCTTAGATTTGTCCCTTGTTCAGACCTACAATGAGCAGTTCTTC.

The sample holds a few counts of this clonotype. CDR3 sequence reads: CASSYVRDGEQYF. Written as DNA, the CDR3 is TGTGCCAGCAGTTACGTCCGGGACGGCGAGCAGTACTTC. The rearrangement links TRBV6-6 to TRBJ2-7; D is possibly TRBD1 or TRBD2 (5 bases each). This CDR3 is 13 amino acids long. Germline V lookup: CDR1 MNHNY, CDR2 SVGAGI (reference sequence). Deletions cut 2 bases from V and 6 bases from J, with 11 bases between.

This chain uses TRBV12-3 or TRBV12-4 with TRBJ2-1, with D possibly matching TRBD2 (6 bases). The V gene lost 3 bases and the J gene lost 0 bases, with 15 bases spanning the gap. The CDR3 length is 17 residues. The CDR3 region is CASSFVRSGRSYNEQFF. CDR3 sequence (DNA): TGTGCCAGCAGTTTTGTGCGCAGCGGGCGCTCCTACAATGAGCAGTTCTTC.

This clonotype was counted only a few times. The rearrangement uses TRBV5-6 and TRBJ2-7, with D maybe TRBD1 (6 bases). Germline values: CDR1 SGHDT, CDR2 YYEEEE. Trimming pared 2 bases from V and 7 bases from J, leaving 13 bases between. The CDR3 covers 13 residues. In DNA, the CDR3 is TGTGCCAGCAGCTTCCACGACAGGTGGGAGCAGTACTTC. This codes for CASSFHDRWEQYF.

A word on this clonotype: One junction end disagrees with the germline gene, perhaps due to a read error. This chain links TRBV11-2 with TRBJ1-2, with 9 bases fitting TRBD1. The CDR3 is made up of 14 amino acids. The germline CDR1 and CDR2 sequences are SGHAT and FQNNGV. The CDR3 nucleotides are TGTGCCAGCAGCTCAACCGGGACAGGGAGCGGCTACGCCTTC. It codes for CASSSTGTGSGYAF.

The J gene is TRBJ2-3, the V gene TRBV30; D unresolved. Germline V CDR1 and CDR2: GTSNPN, SVGIG (reference sequence). Trimming cost V 0 bases and J 1 base, with 11 bases left between them. This CDR3 spans 15 amino acids. CDR3 nucleotide sequence: TGTGCCTGGAGTGTATGGCAGTCACGCACAGATACGCAGTATTTT. It translates to CAWSVWQSRTDTQYF.

This chain links TRBV3-1 with TRBJ1-2, with D possibly TRBD1 on 5 matching bases. This CDR3 contains 15 residues. V was shortened by 1 base and J by 4 bases, with 13 bases between the two germline ends. Germline CDR1 and CDR2: LGHDT and YNNKEL (reference sequence). CDR3 sequence: CASSQAATGGYGYTF. CDR3 in DNA: TGTGCCAGCAGCCAAGCGGCGACCGGGGGCTATGGCTACACCTTC.